This passage covers 8 T cell receptor beta chains from one sample sequenced in a study of quantifying T cell responses using KT2 cells. Looking at the study overall: Reverse transcription used primers in the TCR alpha and beta constant regions.

Each cDNA got a UMI-containing oligo ligated at its 3' end. The first PCR ran roughly 4 cycles with an equimolar RC1.1 and RC1.2 beta primer mix. TCRdb analysed the UMI-ligation and nested PCR reads with MiXCR anew, one entry per CDR3 protein. The sample shows roughly 50,000 distinct CDR3 sequences, more than 9% of them seen only once. Sequenced sample: PBMCs spiked with cells of the T cell clone KT2. The receptors derive from a human donor.

The chain carries TRBV20-1 and TRBJ1-3, with a possible D match to TRBD1 (6 bases). The CDR3 extends over 14 amino acids. The V gene's germline CDR1 is DFQATT and CDR2 SNEGSKA (reference sequence). V gave up 3 bases and J gave up 1 base, with 10 bases separating them. In DNA form, the CDR3 reads TGCAGTGCTAGCCAGGGGATATCTGGAAACACCATATATTTT. Translated: CSASQGISGNTIYF.

This clonotype was seen only a few times. The V call is TRBV2, the J call TRBJ2-5; 8 bases map to TRBD1. CDR3 length equals 15 residues. Trimming removed 6 bases from V and 5 bases from J; junction bases left unmatched: 11. Germline V gene lookup returns CDR1 SNHLY and CDR2 FYNNEI. DNA for the CDR3: TGTGCCAGCAGCGCACCGACAGGGGTCGTCGAGACCCAGTACTTC. Its translation: CASSAPTGVVETQYF. Variable domain in full (rest from reference TRBV2 and TRBJ2-5): EPEVTQTPSHQVTQMGQEVILRCVPISNHLYFYWYRQILGQKVEFLVSFYNNEISEKSEIFDDQFSVERPDGSNFTLKIRSTKLEDSAMYFCASSAPTGVVETQYFGPGTRLLVL.

This clonotype was seen more than once but under ten times. This chain joins TRBV25-1 and TRBJ2-7; TRBD1 agrees at 9 bases. This CDR3 has 15 amino acids. V dropped 1 base and J dropped 6; count of bases not matched to a gene: 7. Per germline, CDR1 MGHDK and CDR2 SYGVNS. CDR3 loop: CASSELAGTGSEQYF. The CDR3 nucleotides read TGTGCCAGCAGTGAATTAGCCGGGACAGGGAGCGAGCAGTACTTC.

This clonotype was observed a handful of times. The V call is TRBV6-6, the J call TRBJ1-1, with 8 bases matching TRBD1. In germline, CDR1 is MNHNY, CDR2 SVGAGI (reference sequence). The CDR3 runs to 15 residues. The ends lost 4 bases at V and 1 base at J; junction bases unmatched: 5. The chain's CDR3 is CASSWGTGKNTEAFF. The DNA for the CDR3 is TGTGCCAGCAGTTGGGGGACAGGAAAGAACACTGAAGCTTTCTTT.

The V and J genes are TRBV4-3 and TRBJ2-1, with D hard to call. The CDR3 is made up of 12 amino acids. Germline V lookup: CDR1 LGHNA, CDR2 YSLEER. The V and J ends lost 1 base and 6 bases respectively, with 4 bases between them. CDR3 loop: CASSQVPNEQFF. The CDR3 DNA sequence: TGCGCCAGCAGCCAAGTGCCCAATGAGCAGTTCTTC.

This clonotype was observed many times. The V gene is TRBV28, the J gene TRBJ2-1; 9 bases are a match to TRBD2. Germline CDR1 reads MDHEN; CDR2 reads SYDVKM. This CDR3 region has 15 residues. V trimming: 5 bases; J trimming: 5 bases; junction bases outside the gene matches: 7. DNA for the CDR3: TGTGCCAGCAGTCCGACTAGCGGATTGAACAATGAGCAGTTCTTC. Its protein is CASSPTSGLNNEQFF.

This clonotype came up a few times. The chain combines TRBV18 with TRBJ2-7, with D perhaps matching TRBD1 (5 bases). Germline loops: CDR1 KGHSH, CDR2 LQKENI. There are 13 residues in the CDR3. The ends were cut back, 2 bases at V and 2 bases at J, with 7 bases in the middle. The CDR3, as DNA: TGTGCCAGCTCACCAAGACAGACCTACGAGCAGTACTTC. Encoded protein: CASSPRQTYEQYF.

This sequence joins TRBV29-1 and TRBJ2-3; 10 nucleotides align to TRBD2. The CDR3 spans 14 residues. Germline loops: CDR1 SQVTM, CDR2 ANQGSEA. J was trimmed by 4 bases and V by 3 bases; bases with no gene match: 4. The CDR3 reads CSVEGLAGADTQYF. Written as DNA, the CDR3 is TGCAGCGTTGAGGGCCTAGCGGGGGCAGATACGCAGTATTTT.